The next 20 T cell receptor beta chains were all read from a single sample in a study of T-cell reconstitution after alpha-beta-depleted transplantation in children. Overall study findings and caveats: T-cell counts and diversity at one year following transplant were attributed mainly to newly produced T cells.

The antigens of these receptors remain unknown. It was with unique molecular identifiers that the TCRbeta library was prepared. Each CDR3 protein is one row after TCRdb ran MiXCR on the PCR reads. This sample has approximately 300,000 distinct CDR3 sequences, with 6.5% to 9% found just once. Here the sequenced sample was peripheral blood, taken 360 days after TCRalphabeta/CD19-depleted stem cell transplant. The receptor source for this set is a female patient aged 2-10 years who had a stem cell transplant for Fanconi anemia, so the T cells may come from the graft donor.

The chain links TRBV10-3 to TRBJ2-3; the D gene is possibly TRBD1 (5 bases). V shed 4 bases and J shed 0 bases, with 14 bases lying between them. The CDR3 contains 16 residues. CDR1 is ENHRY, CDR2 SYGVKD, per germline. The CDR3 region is CAISVAPRESTDTQYF. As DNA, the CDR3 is TGTGCCATCAGTGTAGCTCCCAGGGAAAGCACAGATACGCAGTATTTT.

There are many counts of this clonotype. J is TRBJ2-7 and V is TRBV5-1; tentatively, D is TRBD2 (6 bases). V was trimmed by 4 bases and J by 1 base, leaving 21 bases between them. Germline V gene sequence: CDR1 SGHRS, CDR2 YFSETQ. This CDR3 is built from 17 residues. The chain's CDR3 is CASSPGVDTLPSYEQYF. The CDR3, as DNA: TGCGCCAGCAGCCCGGGGGTGGATACCCTCCCTTCCTACGAGCAGTACTTC.

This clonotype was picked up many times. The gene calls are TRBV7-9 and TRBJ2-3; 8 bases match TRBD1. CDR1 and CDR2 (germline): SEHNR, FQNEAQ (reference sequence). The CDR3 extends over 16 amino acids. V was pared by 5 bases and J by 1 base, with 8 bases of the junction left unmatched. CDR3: CASSRNPGQGTDTQYF. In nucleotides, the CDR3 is TGTGCCAGCAGCAGGAACCCGGGACAGGGCACAGATACGCAGTATTTT.

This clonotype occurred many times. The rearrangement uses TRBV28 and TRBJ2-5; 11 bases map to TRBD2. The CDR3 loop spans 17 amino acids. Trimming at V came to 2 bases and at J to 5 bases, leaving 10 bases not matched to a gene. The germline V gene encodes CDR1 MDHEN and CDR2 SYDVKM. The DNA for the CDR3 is TGTGCCAGCAGTTTAGGGTCTAGCGGGGGGTCGTGGGAGACCCAGTACTTC. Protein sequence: CASSLGSSGGSWETQYF.

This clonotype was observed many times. Here the CDR3 DNA reads TGCAGCGTTGGGGCAGGGGAGGAGAGTGGCTACACCTTC. Amino acid sequence: CSVGAGEESGYTF. This chain joins TRBV29-1 and TRBJ1-2, with TRBD1 as a possible D gene (6 bases). This CDR3 contains 13 residues. From germline, CDR1 is SQVTM and CDR2 ANQGSEA. V was trimmed by 4 bases and J by 7 bases, leaving 16 bases between them. The complete variable domain, with remaining parts taken from reference TRBV29-1 and TRBJ1-2, reads SAVISQKPSRDICQRGTSLTIQCQVDSQVTMMFWYRQQPGQSLTLIATANQGSEATYESGFVIDKFPISRPNLTFSTLTVSNMSPEDSSIYLCSVGAGEESGYTFGSGTRLTVV.

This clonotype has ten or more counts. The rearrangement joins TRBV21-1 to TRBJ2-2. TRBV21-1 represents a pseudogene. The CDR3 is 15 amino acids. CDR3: CASSKTAANTGELFF. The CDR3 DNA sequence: TGTGCCAGCAGCAAGACGGCGGCGAACACCGGGGAGCTGTTTTTT.

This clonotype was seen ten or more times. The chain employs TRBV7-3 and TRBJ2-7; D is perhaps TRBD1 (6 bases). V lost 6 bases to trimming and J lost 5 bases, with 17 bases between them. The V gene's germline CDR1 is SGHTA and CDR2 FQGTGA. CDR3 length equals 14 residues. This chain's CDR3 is CASSPTGGSNEQYF. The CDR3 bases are TGTGCCAGCAGTCCGACAGGAGGTTCTAACGAGCAGTACTTC.

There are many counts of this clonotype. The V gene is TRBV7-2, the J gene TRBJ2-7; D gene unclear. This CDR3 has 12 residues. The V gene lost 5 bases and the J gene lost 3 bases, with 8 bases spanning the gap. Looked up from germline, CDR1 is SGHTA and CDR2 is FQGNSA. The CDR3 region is CASSPRYYEQYF. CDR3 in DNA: TGTGCCAGCAGCCCGCGATACTACGAGCAGTACTTC.

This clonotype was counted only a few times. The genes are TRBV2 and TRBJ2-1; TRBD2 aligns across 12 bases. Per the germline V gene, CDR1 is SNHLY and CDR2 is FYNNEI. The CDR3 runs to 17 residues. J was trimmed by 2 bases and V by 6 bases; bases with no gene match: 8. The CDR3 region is CASRRTSGDVAYNEQFF. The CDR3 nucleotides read TGTGCCAGCAGGCGGACTAGCGGGGACGTGGCCTACAATGAGCAGTTCTTC. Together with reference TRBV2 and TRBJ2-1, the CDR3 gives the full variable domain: EPEVTQTPSHQVTQMGQEVILRCVPISNHLYFYWYRQILGQKVEFLVSFYNNEISEKSEIFDDQFSVERPDGSNFTLKIRSTKLEDSAMYFCASRRTSGDVAYNEQFFGPGTRLTVL.

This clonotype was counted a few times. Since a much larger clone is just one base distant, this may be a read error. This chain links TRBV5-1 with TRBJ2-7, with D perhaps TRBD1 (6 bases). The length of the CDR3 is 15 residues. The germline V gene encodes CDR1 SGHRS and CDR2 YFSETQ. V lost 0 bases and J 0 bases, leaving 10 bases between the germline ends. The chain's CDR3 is CASSLVTGSSYEQYF. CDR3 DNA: TGCGCCAGCAGCTTGGTTACAGGGAGCTCCTACGAGCAGTACTTC.

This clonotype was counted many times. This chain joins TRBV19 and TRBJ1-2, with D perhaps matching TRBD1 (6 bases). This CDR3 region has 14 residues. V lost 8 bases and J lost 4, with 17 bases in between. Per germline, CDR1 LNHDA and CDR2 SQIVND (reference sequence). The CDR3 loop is CASARHREGYGYTF. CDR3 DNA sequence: TGTGCCAGTGCCAGGCACAGGGAGGGCTATGGCTACACCTTC.

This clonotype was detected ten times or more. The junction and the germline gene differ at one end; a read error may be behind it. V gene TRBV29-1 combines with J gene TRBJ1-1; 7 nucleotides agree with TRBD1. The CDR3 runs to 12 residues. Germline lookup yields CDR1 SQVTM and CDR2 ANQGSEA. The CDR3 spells CSVLTGVPEVFF. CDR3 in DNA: TGCAGCGTGCTCACAGGGGTCCCTGAAGTTTTCTTT.

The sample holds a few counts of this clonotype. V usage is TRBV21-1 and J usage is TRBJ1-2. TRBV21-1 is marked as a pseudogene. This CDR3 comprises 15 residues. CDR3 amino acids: CASSNYPLGPKGYTF. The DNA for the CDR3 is TGTGCCAGCAGCAACTACCCTTTAGGGCCGAAAGGCTACACCTTC.

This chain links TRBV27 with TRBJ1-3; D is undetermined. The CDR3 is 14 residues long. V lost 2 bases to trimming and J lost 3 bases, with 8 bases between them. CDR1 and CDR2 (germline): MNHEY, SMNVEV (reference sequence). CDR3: CASSLRESGNTIYF. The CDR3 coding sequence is TGTGCCAGCAGTTTAAGAGAAAGTGGAAACACCATATATTTT.

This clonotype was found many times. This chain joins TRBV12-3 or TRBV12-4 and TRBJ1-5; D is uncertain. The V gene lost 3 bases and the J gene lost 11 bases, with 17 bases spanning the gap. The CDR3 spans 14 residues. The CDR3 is CASSFFRAGEAQHF. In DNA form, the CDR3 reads TGTGCCAGCAGTTTCTTTAGGGCCGGCGAGGCCCAGCATTTT.

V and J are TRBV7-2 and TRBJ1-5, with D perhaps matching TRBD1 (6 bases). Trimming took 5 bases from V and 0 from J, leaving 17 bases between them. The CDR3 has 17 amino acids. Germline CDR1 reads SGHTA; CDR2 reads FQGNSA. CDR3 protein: CASSPPGGAYSNQPQHF. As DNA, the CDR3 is TGTGCCAGCAGCCCTCCGGGGGGCGCGTATAGCAATCAGCCCCAGCATTTT.

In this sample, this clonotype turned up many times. In DNA, the CDR3 is TGTGCCAGCAGCTTCCCCACCACAGGGAATGAGCAGTTCTTC. Protein: CASSFPTTGNEQFF. The V call is TRBV5-6, the J call TRBJ2-1; maybe TRBD1 (6 bases). Per the germline V gene, CDR1 is SGHDT and CDR2 is YYEEEE. V was clipped by 2 bases and J by 7 bases, with 13 bases between them. The CDR3 length is 14 residues.

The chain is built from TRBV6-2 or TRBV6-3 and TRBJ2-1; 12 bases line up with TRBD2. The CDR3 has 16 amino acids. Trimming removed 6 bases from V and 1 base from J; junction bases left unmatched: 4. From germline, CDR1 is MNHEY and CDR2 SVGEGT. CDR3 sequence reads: CASRPTSGGSYNEQFF. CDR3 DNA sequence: TGTGCCAGCAGGCCAACTAGCGGGGGGTCCTACAATGAGCAGTTCTTC.

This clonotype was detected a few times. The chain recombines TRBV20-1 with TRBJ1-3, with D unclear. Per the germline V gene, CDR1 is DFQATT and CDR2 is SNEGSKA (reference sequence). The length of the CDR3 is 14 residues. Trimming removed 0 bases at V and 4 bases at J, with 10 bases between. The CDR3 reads CSAREGWRGNTIYF. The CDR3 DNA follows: TGCAGTGCTAGAGAGGGATGGAGGGGAAACACCATATATTTT.

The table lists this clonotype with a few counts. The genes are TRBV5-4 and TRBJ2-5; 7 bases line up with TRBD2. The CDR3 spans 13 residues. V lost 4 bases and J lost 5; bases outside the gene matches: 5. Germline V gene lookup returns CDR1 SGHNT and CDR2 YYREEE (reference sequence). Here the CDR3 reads CASSEGLTETQYF. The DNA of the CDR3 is TGTGCCAGCAGCGAGGGACTAACGGAGACCCAGTACTTC. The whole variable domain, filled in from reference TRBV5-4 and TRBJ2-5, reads ETGVTQSPTHLIKTRGQQVTLRCSSQSGHNTVSWYQQALGQGPQFIFQYYREEENGRGNFPPRFSGLQFPNYSSELNVNALELDDSALYLCASSEGLTETQYFGPGTRLLVL.